Here is one T cell receptor (beta chain) with its context. Antigen unknown. Generation of TCR beta cDNA was performed by 5'RACE template switching incorporating UMIs. Each CDR3 protein gets one entry in TCRdb, which reprocessed the 5' RACE reads and gives no DNA. The sample data list about 260,000 distinct CDR3 sequences. CDR1 and CDR2 (germline): SGHTA, FQGNSA. CDR3 length: 16 residues. This specimen belongs to a study of T cells expressing NK-cell markers. Study-level information: Repertoire data for TCR beta were derived from sorted T cells (CD3+CD56+NKG2C+, CD3+CD56+NKG2C- and CD3+CD56-NKG2C+).

Study findings and constraints: Among CD8+ T cells from five or six donors, dominant NKG2C+ clonotypes accounted for about 1.0-7.0%.

The receptor was isolated from a man between 18 and 35 years old in good health. This rearrangement joins TRBV7-2 to TRBJ2-7; TCRdb's D call of TRBD1 is untestable without DNA. Sample: blood T cells: a sorted CD56 or NKG2C T cell subset, CD4+ or CD8+ T cells, or bulk PBMC T cells (not recorded which). The CDR3 region is CASSETRQGRRNEQYF.